This note documents a single T cell receptor (beta chain) sequence. The primer mix had 60 Vbeta and 13 Jbeta primers. The table came from immunoSEQ multiplex PCR; TCRdb's copy has only in-frame clones and leaves some out. Among tens of thousands of clones listed, roughly 70% were seen once. The sample belongs to a study of cytomegalovirus exposure and HLA in healthy donors. The germline V gene encodes CDR1 LNHDA and CDR2 SQIVND (reference sequence). This CDR3 is built from 14 residues. J gave up 1 base and V 4 bases, and 3 bases lay outside the gene matches. Material: PBMCs. The TCR comes from a man under 40 in good health and CMV-seronegative. The chain joins TRBV19 to TRBJ1-1, with 7 nucleotides matching TRBD1. CDR3 nucleotide sequence: TGTGCCAGTAGTACACAGGGGAAGAACACTGAAGCTTTCTTT. Translated: CASSTQGKNTEAFF.